The rows below give T cell receptor beta chains drawn from one sample of a study of blood T cell repertoires in COVID-19. Here immunoSEQ multiplex PCR was the method, and the copy in TCRdb shows in-frame clones only, minus some. The sample includes 110,000 to 150,000 clones, roughly 79% seen only once; the top ten take over 7%. The sequenced sample consisted of peripheral blood. All receptors come from a middle-aged man with active or convalescent COVID-19. The CDR3 runs from the conserved cysteine through the conserved F or W. D genes are given only for firm matches.

V gene,J gene,D gene,CDR3 protein
TRBV6-5,TRBJ2-5,TRBD1,CASSPTGTEQETQYF
TRBV24-1,TRBJ2-3,TRBD2,CATSDSLAGSLWDTQYF
TRBV4-1,TRBJ1-3,TRBD1,CASSQVQGARGNTIYF
TRBV11-2,TRBJ1-1,.,CASSLERNTEAFF
TRBV6-5,TRBJ1-5,TRBD1,CASSRTGLRNQPQHF
TRBV5-1,TRBJ2-2,TRBD2,CASSLGLAAAGLFF
TRBV9,TRBJ1-2,TRBD1,CASSVGTGVLYGYTF
TRBV24-1,TRBJ2-5,.,CATSDLSSETQYF
TRBV30,TRBJ1-6,.,CAWSASGGGSPLHF
TRBV27,TRBJ2-3,TRBD2,CASSPDRAGGHTQYF
TRBV5-1,TRBJ2-7,.,CASRGLYEQYF
TRBV4-1,TRBJ2-1,.,CASSLEGGSYNEQFF